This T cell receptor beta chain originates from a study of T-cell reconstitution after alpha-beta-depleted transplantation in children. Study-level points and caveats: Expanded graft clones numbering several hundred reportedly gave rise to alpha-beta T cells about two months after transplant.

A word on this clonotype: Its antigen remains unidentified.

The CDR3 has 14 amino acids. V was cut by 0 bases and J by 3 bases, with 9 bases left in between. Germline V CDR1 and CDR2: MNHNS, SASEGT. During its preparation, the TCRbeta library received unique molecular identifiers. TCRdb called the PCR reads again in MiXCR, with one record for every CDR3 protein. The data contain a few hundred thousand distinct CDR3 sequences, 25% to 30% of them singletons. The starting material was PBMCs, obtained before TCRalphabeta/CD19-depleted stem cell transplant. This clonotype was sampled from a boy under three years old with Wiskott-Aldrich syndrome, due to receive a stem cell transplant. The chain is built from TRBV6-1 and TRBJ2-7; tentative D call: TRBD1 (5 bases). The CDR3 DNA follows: TGTGCCAGCAGTGAAGCCAGGGATCTCTACGAGCAGTACTTC. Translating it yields CASSEARDLYEQYF.